This TCR beta chain comes out of a study of CD8 T cells in ankylosing spondylitis. Study results and limitations: The authors found the disease-linked clones to be CD8+ and relatively rare in peripheral blood. Disease-linked clones reportedly concentrated significantly in matched ankylosing spondylitis synovial fluid. Fewer than 10 highly homologous variants formed a TCR beta motif that appeared characteristic of ankylosing spondylitis blood.

This CDR3 spans 16 amino acids. With regard to this clonotype: Its antigen is still unknown.

By quantitative 5'-RACE with molecular barcodes, the TCR beta libraries were made. In TCRdb, the 5' RACE reads were re-called with MiXCR into one record per CDR3 protein. Of roughly 100,000 distinct CDR3 sequences listed, about 24% were seen once; the top ten hold over 9%. The rearrangement joins TRBV21-1 to TRBJ2-3; the DNA was not compared with TRBD1, the D call given in the table. TRBV21-1 is marked as a pseudogene. This clonotype was sampled from a male donor with ankylosing spondylitis. The source material was synovial fluid, either unsorted or a sorted T cell fraction (not recorded which). The CDR3 is CASSKGTGPSTDTQYF. In DNA, the CDR3 is TGTGCCAGCAGCAAAGGAACGGGGCCGAGCACAGATACGCAGTATTTT.